One sample yielded the 15 T cell receptor beta chains listed below, sequenced in a study of T cell responses to AZD1222 COVID-19 vaccine. Clones were sequenced by immunoSEQ multiplex PCR, and TCRdb holds only the in-frame ones, with some missing. The top ten hold approximately 1.5% of the sample, which has about 140,000 clones, about nine tenths seen once. Sequencing was performed on peripheral blood, taken on day 0 of AZD1222 vaccination. The receptor source for this set is an adult in good health.

This chain uses TRBV2 with TRBJ1-2; no clear D. Trimming stripped 10 bases from V and 4 bases from J, with 19 bases between. Germline-derived CDR1 and CDR2 are SNHLY and FYNNEI. The CDR3 consists of 14 residues. CDR3 bases: TGTGCCACTTGGAGGGTAGGGAACGTCTATGGCTACACCTTC. It translates to CATWRVGNVYGYTF.

The DNA for the CDR3 is TGTGCCAGCAGCTTCCAAGGGGGTGATCAGCCCCAGCATTTT. Protein sequence: CASSFQGGDQPQHF. J is TRBJ1-5 and V is TRBV5-5, with a weak D call TRBD1 (6 bases). Germline assignment: CDR1 SGHKS and CDR2 YYEKEE (reference sequence). V shed 2 bases and J shed 5 bases, with 11 bases lying between them. The CDR3 is made up of 14 amino acids. Full variable domain (outside the CDR3, taken from reference TRBV5-5 and TRBJ1-5): DAGVTQSPTHLIKTRGQQVTLRCSPISGHKSVSWYQQVLGQGPQFIFQYYEKEERGRGNFPDRFSARQFPNYSSELNVNALLLGDSALYLCASSFQGGDQPQHFGDGTRLSIL.

The gene calls are TRBV28 and TRBJ1-2, with D unresolved. CDR3 length: 14 residues. Germline lookup yields CDR1 MDHEN and CDR2 SYDVKM. V gave up 6 bases and J gave up 8 bases, with 19 bases separating them. CDR3 amino acids: CASRPPWATNGYTF. The CDR3, as DNA: TGTGCCAGCAGACCTCCTTGGGCCACCAACGGCTACACCTTC.

With respect to this clone: Other nucleotide sequences in the sample specify the same CDR3. This chain connects TRBV6-5 to TRBJ1-1, with D possibly being TRBD1 (5 bases). The CDR3 runs to 14 residues. With 6 bases removed from V and 0 bases from J, the gap between germline ends came to 11 bases. CDR1 and CDR2 from the germline V gene are MNHEY and SVGAGI. The chain's CDR3 is CASRPGTLNTEAFF. The CDR3 DNA sequence: TGTGCCAGCAGGCCCGGGACGTTGAACACTGAAGCTTTCTTT.

V usage is TRBV18 and J usage is TRBJ1-4; D is uncertain. The CDR3 loop spans 14 amino acids. Germline assignment: CDR1 KGHSH and CDR2 LQKENI. V dropped 3 bases and J dropped 5 bases, with 10 bases sitting between them. This CDR3 reads CASSPGLLNEKLFF. In DNA, the CDR3 is TGTGCCAGCTCACCCGGACTGTTGAATGAAAAACTGTTTTTT.

The chain is built from TRBV20-1 and TRBJ1-2; TRBD1 is a possible D gene (5 bases). The CDR3 loop spans 13 amino acids. CDR1 and CDR2 from the germline V gene are DFQATT and SNEGSKA (reference sequence). Trimming removed 3 bases from V and 2 bases from J, with 10 bases in between. CDR3 amino acids: CSASEGSNYGYTF. Here the CDR3 DNA reads TGCAGTGCTAGTGAGGGGTCGAACTATGGCTACACCTTC.

In this sample, this clone turned up a few times. The rearrangement uses TRBV29-1 and TRBJ2-3; D might be TRBD1 (6 bases). Trimming cost V 7 bases and J 0 bases, with 23 bases left between them. CDR1 is SQVTM, CDR2 ANQGSEA, per germline. The CDR3 contains 17 residues. The CDR3 DNA sequence: TGCAGCGCCCGTGCAGGGGTCGGCTTTACTAGCACAGATACGCAGTATTTT. Amino acid sequence: CSARAGVGFTSTDTQYF.

This clone was seen a single time. This chain joins TRBV24-1 and TRBJ2-1, with D perhaps TRBD1 (5 bases). The germline V gene encodes CDR1 KGHDR and CDR2 SFDVKD. V shed 0 bases and J shed 0 bases, with 8 bases lying between them. There are 16 residues in the CDR3. CDR3 region: CATSDLRGSSYNEQFF. The CDR3 DNA reads as TGTGCCACCAGTGATTTGAGGGGTAGCTCCTACAATGAGCAGTTCTTC.

The chain uses TRBV6-5 and TRBJ2-7; D not certain. The CDR3 is made up of 13 amino acids. Germline V gene sequence: CDR1 MNHEY, CDR2 SVGAGI. V shed 7 bases and J shed 2 bases, with 12 bases lying between them. The CDR3, as DNA: TGTGCCAGCAAACTTGACGGGCCCTACGAGCAGTACTTC. It codes for CASKLDGPYEQYF.

CDR3 sequence: CASSPGSYNEQFF. The CDR3 region has the DNA TGTGCCAGTAGCCCAGGCTCCTACAATGAGCAGTTCTTC. The V and J genes are TRBV19 and TRBJ2-1; D remains ambiguous. Germline V lookup: CDR1 LNHDA, CDR2 SQIVND (reference sequence). The V end lost 6 bases, the J end lost 0 bases, and 6 bases lay between the germline ends. The CDR3 length is 13 residues.

The sample holds a few counts of this clone. The V call is TRBV6-5, the J call TRBJ2-7, with a tentative D call TRBD1 (6 bases). The germline CDR1 and CDR2 sequences are MNHEY and SVGAGI. This CDR3 is built from 15 residues. V lost 5 bases and J lost 9, with 23 bases in between. The CDR3 sequence is CASSTSGTLVSGQYF. As DNA, the CDR3 is TGTGCCAGCAGTACCTCCGGGACATTGGTCTCAGGGCAGTACTTC.

This chain joins TRBV11-2 and TRBJ2-2; D is unresolved. The V gene lost 4 bases and the J gene lost 0 bases, with 6 bases spanning the gap. This CDR3 has 14 amino acids. Germline-derived CDR1 and CDR2 are SGHAT and FQNNGV. The CDR3 DNA follows: TGTGCCAGCAGCTCGGTAACGAACACCGGGGAGCTGTTTTTT. It yields the protein CASSSVTNTGELFF.

V gene TRBV27 combines with J gene TRBJ1-2; D uncertain. V gave up 4 bases and J gave up 9 bases, with 9 bases separating them. The CDR3 has 11 amino acids. Germline lookup yields CDR1 MNHEY and CDR2 SMNVEV (reference sequence). CDR3 in amino acids: CASSSGRRYTF. CDR3 sequence (DNA): TGTGCCAGCAGTTCTGGACGGCGCTACACCTTC.

V gene TRBV2 combines with J gene TRBJ1-1, with TRBD1 as a possible D gene (6 bases). Germline CDR1 reads SNHLY; CDR2 reads FYNNEI. This CDR3 comprises 13 residues. Trimming left V 7 bases short and J 7 bases short, with 16 bases between. The CDR3 bases are TGTGCCAGCAAGGGGGGCCAGGAGCGTGAAGCTTTCTTT. Translation gives CASKGGQEREAFF.

V is TRBV7-8 and J is TRBJ1-4; TRBD1 matches 8 bases. Trimming removed 3 bases from V and 4 bases from J; junction bases left unmatched: 7. CDR1 is SGHVS, CDR2 FQNEAQ, per germline. CDR3 size: 16 residues. The CDR3 loop reads CASSLRTGSGNEKLFF. CDR3 nucleotides: TGTGCCAGCAGCTTGAGGACAGGGTCTGGTAATGAAAAACTGTTTTTT. Filled out from reference TRBV7-8 and TRBJ1-4, the complete variable domain reads GAGVSQSPRYKVAKRGQDVALRCDPISGHVSLFWYQQALGQGPEFLTYFQNEAQLDKSGLPSDRFFAERPEGSVSTLKIQRTQQEDSAVYLCASSLRTGSGNEKLFFGSGTQLSVL.